The sequence of this T cell receptor beta chain was determined in a study of blood T cell repertoires in COVID-19. Study details: T cells, B-cell-depleted T cells, or PBMCs provided the cDNA or gDNA that served as material.

Per the original methods: It was from reference gene primer amplification that nucleated cell counts were estimated. Some clones are missing from TCRdb's copy, which holds only in-frame ones; the method was immunoSEQ multiplex PCR. The V and J calls and the clone size are those of that table, but D and trimming were determined from the DNA. The data show 380,000 or so clones, roughly 86% seen once. Participant ages covered roughly 18 to 89 years across around 25 US areas. Participant-reported clinical history was the basis for cohort assignment. Germline CDR1 and CDR2: LNHDA and SQIVND (reference sequence). This CDR3 contains 12 residues. V was clipped by 6 bases and J by 0 bases, with 5 bases between them.

This chain connects TRBV19 to TRBJ1-1; D is uncertain. This TCR was sampled from a woman in her thirties or forties with acute COVID-19. What was sequenced was PBMCs or T cells enriched from blood (not recorded which). CDR3 coding DNA: TGTGCCAGTAGGAGAGTGAACACTGAAGCTTTCTTT. Residues: CASRRVNTEAFF.